The subject of this entry is one T cell receptor (beta chain). Its antigen is still unknown. This entry comes from a study of cytomegalovirus exposure and HLA in healthy donors. Study-wide results and limits: A few CMV-associated chains were confirmed in vitro to be specific for CMV antigens. The classifier reportedly diagnosed cytomegalovirus status with high specificity and sensitivity.

PCR amplification relied on 60 Vbeta primers (plus 13 Jbeta primers). Repertoires were generated with immunoSEQ multiplex PCR, while TCRdb's copy carries only in-frame clones and drops some. This table has more than 95,000 clones, 10% appearing once. V dropped 2 bases and J dropped 4; count of bases not matched to a gene: 8. Germline loops: CDR1 MGHRA, CDR2 YSYEKL. This CDR3 region has 17 residues. This sequence was found in a woman in her late teens or twenties in good health and CMV-seropositive. The genes are TRBV4-1 and TRBJ2-7, with 13 positions matching TRBD2. The specimen was PBMCs. The CDR3 bases are TGCGCCAGCAGCCAAATACTAGCGGGAGGGTTATTGTACGAGCAGTACTTC. Translating it yields CASSQILAGGLLYEQYF.